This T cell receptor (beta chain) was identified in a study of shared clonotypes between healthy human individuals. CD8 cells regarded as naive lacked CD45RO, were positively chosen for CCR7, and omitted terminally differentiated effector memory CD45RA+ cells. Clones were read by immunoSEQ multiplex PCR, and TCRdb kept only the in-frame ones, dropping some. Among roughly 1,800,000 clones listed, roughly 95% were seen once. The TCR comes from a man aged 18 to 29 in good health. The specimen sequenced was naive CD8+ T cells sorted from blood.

CDR3 nucleotides: TGTGCCAGCAGCCCTGGCGACGGCCACGAGCAGTACTTC. This gives the protein CASSPGDGHEQYF. The chain carries TRBV9 and TRBJ2-7; D unresolved. Trimming cost V 4 bases and J 5 bases, with 13 bases left between them. The CDR3 covers 13 residues. Germline loops: CDR1 SGDLS, CDR2 YYNGEE.